This T cell receptor beta chain was observed in a study of T cell responses to AZD1222 COVID-19 vaccine. Libraries were prepared by immunoSEQ multiplex PCR; TCRdb keeps only in-frame clonotypes and omits some of them. The sample includes about 88,000 clones, 92% seen only once; the top ten take around 5.2%. This CDR3 region has 17 residues. After removal of 0 bases from V and 3 bases from J, the junction contained 7 bases not matched to a gene. The V gene's germline CDR1 is SGDLS and CDR2 YYNGEE. The chain couples TRBV9 to TRBJ1-4; 8 bases map to TRBD1. The specimen comprised peripheral blood, sampled on day 0 of AZD1222 vaccination. The sequence derives from an adult in good health. CDR3 in amino acids: CASSVEDRGLSNEKLFF. CDR3 DNA: TGTGCCAGCAGCGTAGAAGACAGGGGTTTGTCTAATGAAAAACTGTTTTTT.